Listed below are T cell receptor beta chains from one sample, sequenced in a study of control samples from healthy donors and cancer patients. Only in-frame clones appear in the TCRdb table, and some are missing; sequencing was by immunoSEQ multiplex PCR. Of about 92,000 clones listed, around 80% are singletons. Sequencing was carried out using blood. These receptor sequences come from a woman in her sixties in good health. CDR3s include the opening cysteine and the closing phenylalanine or tryptophan. Each record gives: CDR3 protein, V gene, J gene.

CDR3 protein: CASSLLEANEKLFF
V gene: TRBV7-9
J gene: TRBJ1-4

CDR3 protein: CASSPPGQGTGELFF
V gene: TRBV28
J gene: TRBJ2-2

CDR3 protein: CASGLQTDTQYF
V gene: TRBV12-5
J gene: TRBJ2-3

CDR3 protein: CASSPGGPNTGELFF
V gene: TRBV5-6
J gene: TRBJ2-2

CDR3 protein: CASSQATGSFFIEKLFF
V gene: TRBV3-1/TRBV3-2
J gene: TRBJ1-4

CDR3 protein: CASSVGGLPEETQYF
V gene: TRBV9
J gene: TRBJ2-5

CDR3 protein: CASSLESTGVGSPLHF
V gene: TRBV5-1
J gene: TRBJ1-6

CDR3 protein: CASSTTDRANTEAFF
V gene: TRBV19
J gene: TRBJ1-1

CDR3 protein: CASSYGREGPYEQYF
V gene: TRBV6-5
J gene: TRBJ2-7

CDR3 protein: CASLRAGTDTQYF
V gene: TRBV11-2
J gene: TRBJ2-3

CDR3 protein: CASSNLLQGWRETQYF
V gene: TRBV21-1
J gene: TRBJ2-5

CDR3 protein: CASSTGGRTEAFF
V gene: TRBV19
J gene: TRBJ1-1

CDR3 protein: CATRRGNYGYTF
V gene: TRBV27
J gene: TRBJ1-2

CDR3 protein: CASSLVARGTYGYTF
V gene: TRBV5-4
J gene: TRBJ1-2

CDR3 protein: CASGTGIPDTQYF
V gene: TRBV12-3/TRBV12-4
J gene: TRBJ2-3

CDR3 protein: CASSENGGSNQPQHF
V gene: TRBV2
J gene: TRBJ1-5

CDR3 protein: CASSLVSDSYNEQFF
V gene: TRBV7-6
J gene: TRBJ2-1

CDR3 protein: CASSVTGSPGNTIYF
V gene: TRBV9
J gene: TRBJ1-3

CDR3 protein: CASRGGLAVYEQYF
V gene: TRBV28
J gene: TRBJ2-7

CDR3 protein: CASKMGNQETQYF
V gene: TRBV6-5
J gene: TRBJ2-5

CDR3 protein: CSASKQGYTEAFF
V gene: TRBV20-1
J gene: TRBJ1-1

CDR3 protein: CASSRELAGVLFF
V gene: TRBV4-1
J gene: TRBJ2-1

CDR3 protein: CASSISGKRNYNEQFF
V gene: TRBV19
J gene: TRBJ2-1

CDR3 protein: CASSPGLAGGAEQFF
V gene: TRBV7-9
J gene: TRBJ2-1

CDR3 protein: CASSFVPVGELFF
V gene: TRBV11-3
J gene: TRBJ2-2